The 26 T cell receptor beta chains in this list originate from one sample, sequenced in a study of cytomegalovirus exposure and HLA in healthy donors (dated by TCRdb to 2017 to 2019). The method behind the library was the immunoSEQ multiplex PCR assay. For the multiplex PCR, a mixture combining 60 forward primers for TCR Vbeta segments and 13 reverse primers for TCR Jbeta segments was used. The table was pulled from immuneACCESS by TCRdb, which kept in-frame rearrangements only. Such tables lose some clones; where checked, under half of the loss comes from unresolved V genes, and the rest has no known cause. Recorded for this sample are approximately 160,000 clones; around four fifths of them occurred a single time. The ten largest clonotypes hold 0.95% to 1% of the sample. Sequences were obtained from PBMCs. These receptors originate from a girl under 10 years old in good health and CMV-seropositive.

The DNA for the CDR3 is TGCAGCGGGCAGGGGGACCACGAGCAGTACTTC. It translates to CSGQGDHEQYF. The chain carries TRBV29-1 and TRBJ2-7, with TRBD1 matching 7 bases. The CDR3 loop spans 11 amino acids. The V segment lost 7 bases and the J segment 5 bases; nucleotides outside the gene matches: 5. The V gene's germline CDR1 is SQVTM and CDR2 ANQGSEA.

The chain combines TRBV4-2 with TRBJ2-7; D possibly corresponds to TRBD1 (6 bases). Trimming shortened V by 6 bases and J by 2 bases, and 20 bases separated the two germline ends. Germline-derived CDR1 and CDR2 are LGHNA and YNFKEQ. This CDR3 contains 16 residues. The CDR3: CASSPALQGYTYEQYF. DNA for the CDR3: TGTGCCAGCAGTCCGGCCTTACAGGGTTACACCTACGAGCAGTACTTC.

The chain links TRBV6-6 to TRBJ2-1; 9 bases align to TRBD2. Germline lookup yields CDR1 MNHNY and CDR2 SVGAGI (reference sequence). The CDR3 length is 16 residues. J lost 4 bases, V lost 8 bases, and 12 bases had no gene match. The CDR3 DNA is TGTGCCAGCGGACTAGCGTCCGGCCTTATTTACAATGAGCAGTTCTTC. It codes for CASGLASGLIYNEQFF.

The CDR3 nucleotides read TGTGCCAGCCGAGACTACTACAATGAGCAGTTCTTC. Protein sequence: CASRDYYNEQFF. The chain is built from TRBV2 and TRBJ2-1; D might be TRBD2 (5 bases). The CDR3 loop spans 12 amino acids. V lost 8 bases to trimming and J lost 3 bases, with 8 bases between them. CDR1 is SNHLY and CDR2 is FYNNEI in the germline V gene.

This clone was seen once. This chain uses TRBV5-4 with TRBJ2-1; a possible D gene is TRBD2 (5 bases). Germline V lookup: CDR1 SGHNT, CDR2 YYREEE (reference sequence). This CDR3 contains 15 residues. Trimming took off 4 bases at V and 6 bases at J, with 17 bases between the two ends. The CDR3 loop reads CASSLALPRGNEQFF. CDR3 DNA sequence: TGTGCCAGCAGCCTCGCCCTCCCTCGGGGCAATGAGCAGTTCTTC.

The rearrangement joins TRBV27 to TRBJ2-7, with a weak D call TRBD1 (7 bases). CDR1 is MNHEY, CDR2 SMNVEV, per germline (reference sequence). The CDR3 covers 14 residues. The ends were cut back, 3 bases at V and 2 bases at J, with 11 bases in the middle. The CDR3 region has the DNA TGTGCCAGCAGTTTCGGCAGGGGGGCCTACGAGCAGTACTTC. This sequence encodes CASSFGRGAYEQYF.

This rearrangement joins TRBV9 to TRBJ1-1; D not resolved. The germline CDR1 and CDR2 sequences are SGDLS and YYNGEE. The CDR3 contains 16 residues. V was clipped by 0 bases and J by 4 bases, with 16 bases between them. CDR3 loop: CASSVEAGRSFTEAFF. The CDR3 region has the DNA TGTGCCAGCAGCGTAGAGGCGGGGAGGTCGTTCACTGAAGCTTTCTTT. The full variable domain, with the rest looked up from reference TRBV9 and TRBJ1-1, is DSGVTQTPKHLITATGQRVTLRCSPRSGDLSVYWYQQSLDQGLQFLIQYYNGEERAKGNILERFSAQQFPDLHSELNLSSLELGDSALYFCASSVEAGRSFTEAFFGQGTRLTVV.

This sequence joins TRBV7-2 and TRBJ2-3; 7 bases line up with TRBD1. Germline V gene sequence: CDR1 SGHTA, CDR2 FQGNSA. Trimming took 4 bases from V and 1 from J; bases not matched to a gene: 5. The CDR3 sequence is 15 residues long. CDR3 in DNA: TGTGCCAGCAGCTCCAGGGGGTTGCGCACAGATACGCAGTATTTT. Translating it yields CASSSRGLRTDTQYF.

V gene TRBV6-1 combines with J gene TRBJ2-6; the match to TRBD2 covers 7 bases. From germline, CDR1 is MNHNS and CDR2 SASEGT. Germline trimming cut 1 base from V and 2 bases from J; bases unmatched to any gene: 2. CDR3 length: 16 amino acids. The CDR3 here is CASSEESGTGANVLTF. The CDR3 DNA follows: TGTGCCAGCAGTGAAGAAAGCGGGACTGGGGCCAACGTCCTGACTTTC.

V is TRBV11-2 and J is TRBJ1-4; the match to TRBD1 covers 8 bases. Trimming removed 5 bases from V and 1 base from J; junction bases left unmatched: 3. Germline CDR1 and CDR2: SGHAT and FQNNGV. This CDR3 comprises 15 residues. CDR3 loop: CASSITGGTNEKLFF. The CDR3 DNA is TGTGCCAGCAGCATTACAGGGGGAACTAATGAAAAACTGTTTTTT.

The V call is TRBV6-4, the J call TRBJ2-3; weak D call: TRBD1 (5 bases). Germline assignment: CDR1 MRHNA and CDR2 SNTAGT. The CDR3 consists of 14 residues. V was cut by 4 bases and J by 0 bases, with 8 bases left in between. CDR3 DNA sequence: TGTGCCAGCAGTGCAGGGTCTAGCACAGATACGCAGTATTTT. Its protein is CASSAGSSTDTQYF.

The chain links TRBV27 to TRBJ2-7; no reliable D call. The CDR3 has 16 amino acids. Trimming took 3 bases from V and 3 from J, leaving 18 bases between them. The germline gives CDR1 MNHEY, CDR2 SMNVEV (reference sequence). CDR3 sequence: CASSFISFGQHYEQYF. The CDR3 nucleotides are TGTGCCAGCAGTTTTATAAGCTTTGGGCAACACTACGAGCAGTACTTC.

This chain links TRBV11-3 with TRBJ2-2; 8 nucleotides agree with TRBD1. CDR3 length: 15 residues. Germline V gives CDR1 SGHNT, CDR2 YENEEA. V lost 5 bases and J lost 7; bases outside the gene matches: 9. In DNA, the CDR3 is TGTGCCAGCAGCCCAGAGACAGGGGCAGGCGGGGAGCTGTTTTTT. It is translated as CASSPETGAGGELFF.

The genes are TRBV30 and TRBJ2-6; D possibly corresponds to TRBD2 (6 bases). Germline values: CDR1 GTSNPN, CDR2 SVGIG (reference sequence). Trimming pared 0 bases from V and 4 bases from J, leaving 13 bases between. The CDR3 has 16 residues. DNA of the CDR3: TGTGCCTGGAGTGTAGGAGGGGCGGGGGGGGCCAACGTCCTGACTTTC. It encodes CAWSVGGAGGANVLTF.

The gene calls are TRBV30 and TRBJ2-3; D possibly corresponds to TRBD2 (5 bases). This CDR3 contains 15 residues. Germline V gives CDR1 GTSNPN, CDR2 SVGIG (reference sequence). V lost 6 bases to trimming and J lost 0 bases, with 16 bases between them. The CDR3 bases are TGTGCCTGCGTATCGGGAACGTCTAGCACAGATACGCAGTATTTT. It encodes CACVSGTSSTDTQYF.

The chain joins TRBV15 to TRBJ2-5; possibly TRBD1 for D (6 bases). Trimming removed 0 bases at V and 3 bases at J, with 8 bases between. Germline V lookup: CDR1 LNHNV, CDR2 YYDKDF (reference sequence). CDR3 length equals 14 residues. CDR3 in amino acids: CATSRDSGEETQYF. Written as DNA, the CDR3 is TGTGCCACCAGCAGAGACTCAGGGGAAGAGACCCAGTACTTC. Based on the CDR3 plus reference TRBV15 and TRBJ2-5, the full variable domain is DAMVIQNPRYQVTQFGKPVTLSCSQTLNHNVMYWYQQKSSQAPKLLFHYYDKDFNNEADTPDNFQSRRPNTSFCFLDIRSPGLGDTAMYLCATSRDSGEETQYFGPGTRLLVL.

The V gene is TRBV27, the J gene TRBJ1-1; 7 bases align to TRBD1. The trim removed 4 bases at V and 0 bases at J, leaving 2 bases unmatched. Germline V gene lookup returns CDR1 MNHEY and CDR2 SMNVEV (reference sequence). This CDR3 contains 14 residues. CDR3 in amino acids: CASSWGQLNTEAFF. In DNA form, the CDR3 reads TGTGCCAGCAGTTGGGGACAGCTGAACACTGAAGCTTTCTTT.

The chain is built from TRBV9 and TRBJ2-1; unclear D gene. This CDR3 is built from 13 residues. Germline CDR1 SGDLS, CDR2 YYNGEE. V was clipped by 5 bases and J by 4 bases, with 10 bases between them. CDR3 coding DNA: TGTGCCAGCAGTGATGAACAGTACAATGAGCAGTTCTTC. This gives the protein CASSDEQYNEQFF.

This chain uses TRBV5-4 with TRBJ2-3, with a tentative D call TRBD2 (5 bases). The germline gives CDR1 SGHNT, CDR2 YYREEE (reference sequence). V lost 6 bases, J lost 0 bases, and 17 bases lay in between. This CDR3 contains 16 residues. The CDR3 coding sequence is TGTGCCAGCAACCGCGGACTCGTCACTAGCACAGATACGCAGTATTTT. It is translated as CASNRGLVTSTDTQYF.

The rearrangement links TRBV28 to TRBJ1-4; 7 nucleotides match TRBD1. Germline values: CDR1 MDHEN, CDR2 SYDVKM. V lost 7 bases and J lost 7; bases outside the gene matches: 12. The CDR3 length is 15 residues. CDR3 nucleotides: TGTGCCAGCAACCTCCCTGACAGGGAATCTGAAAAACTGTTTTTT. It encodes CASNLPDRESEKLFF.

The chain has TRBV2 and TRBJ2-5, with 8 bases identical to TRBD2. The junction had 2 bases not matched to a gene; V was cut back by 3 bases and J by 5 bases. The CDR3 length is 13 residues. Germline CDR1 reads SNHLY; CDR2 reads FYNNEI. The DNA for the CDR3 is TGTGCCAGCAGTGATCGACTAGCGGAGACCCAGTACTTC. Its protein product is CASSDRLAETQYF.

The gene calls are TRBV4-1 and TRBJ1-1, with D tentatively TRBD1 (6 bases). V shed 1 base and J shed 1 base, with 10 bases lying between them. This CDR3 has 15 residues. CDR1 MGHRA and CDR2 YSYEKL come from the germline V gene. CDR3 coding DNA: TGCGCCAGCAGCCAAGCGCCGGGACAGAACACTGAAGCTTTCTTT. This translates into CASSQAPGQNTEAFF.

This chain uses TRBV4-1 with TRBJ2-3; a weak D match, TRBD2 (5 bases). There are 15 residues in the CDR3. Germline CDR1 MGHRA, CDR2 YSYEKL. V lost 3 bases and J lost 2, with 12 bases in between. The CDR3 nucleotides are TGCGCCAGCAGCCACCCTGGGAGCTCCACAGATACGCAGTATTTT. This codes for CASSHPGSSTDTQYF.

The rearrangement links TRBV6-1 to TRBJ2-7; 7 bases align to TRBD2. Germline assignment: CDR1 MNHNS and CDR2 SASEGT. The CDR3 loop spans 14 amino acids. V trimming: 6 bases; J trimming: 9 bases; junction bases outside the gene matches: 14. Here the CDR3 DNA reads TGTGCCAGCAGGAAGTTTTCTAGCGGAGAAGGGCAGTACTTC. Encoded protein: CASRKFSSGEGQYF.

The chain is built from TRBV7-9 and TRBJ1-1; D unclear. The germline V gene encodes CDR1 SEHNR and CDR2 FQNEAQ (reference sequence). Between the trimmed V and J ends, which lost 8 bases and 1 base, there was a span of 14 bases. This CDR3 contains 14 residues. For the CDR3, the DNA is TGTGCCAGCCGCCCGTGGGCCGCGAACACTGAAGCTTTCTTT. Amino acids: CASRPWAANTEAFF. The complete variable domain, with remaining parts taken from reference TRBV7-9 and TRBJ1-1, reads DTGVSQNPRHKITKRGQNVTFRCDPISEHNRLYWYRQTLGQGPEFLTYFQNEAQLEKSRLLSDRFSAERPKGSFSTLEIQRTEQGDSAMYLCASRPWAANTEAFFGQGTRLTVV.

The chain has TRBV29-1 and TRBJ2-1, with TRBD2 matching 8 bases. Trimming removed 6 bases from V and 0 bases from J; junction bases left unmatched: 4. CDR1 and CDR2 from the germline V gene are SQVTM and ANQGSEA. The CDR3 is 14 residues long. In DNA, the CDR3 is TGCAGCGTCGGAAGCGGGAGCTCCTACAATGAGCAGTTCTTC. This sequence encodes CSVGSGSSYNEQFF.